The 8 T cell receptor beta chains listed next were all sequenced from one sample in a study of identical twins. MiXCR was run by TCRdb on the 5' RACE reads, yielding one entry per CDR3 protein. The table records about 530,000 distinct CDR3 sequences, 20% to 25% of them present only once. In addition, the sample was reused for a study of yellow fever vaccine responses in identical twins.

The sample taken for sequencing was CD4+ T cells sorted from blood. The receptors originated from a woman younger than 35 in good health.

The chain combines TRBV12-3 or TRBV12-4 with TRBJ2-7, with D perhaps matching TRBD1 (5 bases). V shed 5 bases and J shed 5 bases, with 19 bases lying between them. The length of the CDR3 is 15 residues. CDR3 amino acids: CASSRSRGIDNEQYF. Here the CDR3 DNA reads TGTGCCAGCAGTAGGTCAAGGGGAATAGATAACGAGCAGTACTTC.

This clonotype turned up a few times. V gene TRBV12-3 or TRBV12-4 combines with J gene TRBJ2-4; perhaps TRBD2 as D (5 bases). Trimming shortened V by 1 base and J by 1 base, and 11 bases separated the two germline ends. CDR3 size: 16 residues. CDR3 sequence: CASSLELRGAKNIQYF. The CDR3 nucleotides are TGTGCCAGCAGTTTAGAATTAAGAGGGGCCAAAAACATTCAGTACTTC.

The gene calls are TRBV24-1 and TRBJ2-3; no firm D call. Trimming took 5 bases from V and 0 from J, leaving 11 bases between them. The CDR3 has 15 residues. In germline, CDR1 is KGHDR, CDR2 SFDVKD. The CDR3 sequence: CATSGNSPSTDTQYF. CDR3 sequence (DNA): TGTGCCACCAGTGGGAACAGCCCTAGCACAGATACGCAGTATTTT.

The chain joins TRBV6-5 to TRBJ2-2; D may match TRBD1 or TRBD2 (5 bases each). In germline, CDR1 is MNHEY, CDR2 SVGAGI. With 2 bases removed from V and 4 bases from J, the gap between germline ends came to 14 bases. The length of the CDR3 is 16 residues. CDR3 coding DNA: TGTGCCAGCAGTTACGGGGGAGCGTCGGTCACCGGGGAGCTGTTTTTT. Protein: CASSYGGASVTGELFF.

This clonotype was detected only a few times. The chain combines TRBV9 with TRBJ2-2; 7 bases line up with TRBD2. Germline V gives CDR1 SGDLS, CDR2 YYNGEE. The CDR3 runs to 14 residues. V was clipped by 0 bases and J by 4 bases; unmatched bases: 0. CDR3 DNA: TGTGCCAGCAGCGTAGCGGGGGGCACCGGGGAGCTGTTTTTT. Amino acid sequence: CASSVAGGTGELFF.

The chain is built from TRBV5-1 and TRBJ1-2, with D tentatively TRBD1 (5 bases). The CDR3 length is 15 residues. Trimming removed 7 bases from V and 3 bases from J, with 19 bases in between. Per germline, CDR1 SGHRS and CDR2 YFSETQ. As DNA, the CDR3 is TGCGCCAGCGCACGACCCGGGGGTAACGACTATGGCTACACCTTC. Its protein product is CASARPGGNDYGYTF.

This clonotype was found once. V usage is TRBV20-1 and J usage is TRBJ2-5; 8 nucleotides agree with TRBD2. After removal of 6 bases from V and 5 bases from J, the junction contained 11 bases not matched to a gene. This CDR3 contains 14 residues. CDR1 is DFQATT, CDR2 SNEGSKA, per germline (reference sequence). The CDR3: CSANSGGAWETQYF. The CDR3 DNA follows: TGCAGTGCAAATTCGGGGGGGGCGTGGGAGACCCAGTACTTC.

The gene calls are TRBV11-3 and TRBJ2-2; D is undetermined. Per the germline V gene, CDR1 is SGHNT and CDR2 is YENEEA. Trimming took off 6 bases at V and 0 bases at J, with 8 bases between the two ends. The CDR3 spans 14 residues. In DNA form, the CDR3 reads TGTGCCAGCAGTTACCAGACGAACACCGGGGAGCTGTTTTTT. It codes for CASSYQTNTGELFF.